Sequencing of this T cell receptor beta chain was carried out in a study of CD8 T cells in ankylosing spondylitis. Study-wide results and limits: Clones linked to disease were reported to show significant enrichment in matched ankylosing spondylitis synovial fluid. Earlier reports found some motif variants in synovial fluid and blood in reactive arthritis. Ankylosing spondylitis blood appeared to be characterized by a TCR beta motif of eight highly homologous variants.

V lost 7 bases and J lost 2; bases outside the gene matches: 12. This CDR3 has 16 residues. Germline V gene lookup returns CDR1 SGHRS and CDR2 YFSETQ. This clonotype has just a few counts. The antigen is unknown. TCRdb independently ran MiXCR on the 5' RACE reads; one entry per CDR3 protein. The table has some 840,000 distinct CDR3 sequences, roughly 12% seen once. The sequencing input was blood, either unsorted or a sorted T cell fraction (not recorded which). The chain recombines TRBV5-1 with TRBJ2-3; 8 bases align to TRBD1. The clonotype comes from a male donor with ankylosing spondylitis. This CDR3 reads CASAIPAGGLTDTQYF. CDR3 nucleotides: TGCGCCAGCGCAATCCCGGCAGGGGGCCTCACAGATACGCAGTATTTT. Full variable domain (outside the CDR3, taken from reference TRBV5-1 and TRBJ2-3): KAGVTQTPRYLIKTRGQQVTLSCSPISGHRSVSWYQQTPGQGLQFLFEYFSETQRNKGNFPGRFSGRQFSNSRSEMNVSTLELGDSALYLCASAIPAGGLTDTQYFGPGTRLTVL.